This T cell receptor beta chain was identified in a study of T cells after yellow fever vaccination. Study-level background: Those fractions that held only low numbers of cells were prepared using the SMART-Seq v4 Ultra Low Input RNA kit.

Study outcomes and limitations: Most primary-vaccination clones reappeared after the booster (about 95% CD4, roughly 90% CD8). Abundant bulk-derived clonotypes could contaminate FACS-sorted repertoires.

UMIs and a universal primer site were added when TCR cDNA was made by 5'RACE template switching. TCRdb re-derived calls from the 5' RACE reads in MiXCR, one entry per CDR3 protein. The sample holds a few hundred thousand distinct CDR3 sequences; 3.6% are singletons and the top ten take about 25%. The ends were cut back, 3 bases at V and 5 bases at J, with 7 bases in the middle. Germline assignment: CDR1 WSHSY and CDR2 SAAADI. The CDR3 has 12 residues. Comment on this clonotype: Antigen: not known.

V gene TRBV10-2 combines with J gene TRBJ1-1; D is unclear. This receptor was taken from a man younger than 30 who received the YFV17D yellow fever vaccine. The sequences come from PBMCs, collected on the day of the yellow fever booster vaccination. The CDR3 coding sequence is TGCGCCAGCAGTGAATGGAAGACTGAAGCTTTCTTT. This gives the protein CASSEWKTEAFF.